A single sample gave rise to the 32 T cell receptor beta chains below, sequenced in a study of T cells in Graves' hyperthyroidism and ophthalmopathy. Template material for amplifying TCR beta CDR3 regions consisted of RNA transcripts. HTBI primers were the set used in a first-round RT-PCR of the TCR CDR3. MiXCR was run by TCRdb on the multiplex PCR reads, yielding one entry per CDR3 protein. The sample shows a few hundred thousand distinct CDR3 sequences, around 14% of them seen only once. The sample was blood. These receptor sequences come from a woman aged 18-29 years with Graves' hyperthyroidism.

The table lists this clonotype with many counts. This chain connects TRBV12-3 or TRBV12-4 to TRBJ1-5; D is unclear. Trimming cost V 2 bases and J 4 bases, with 12 bases left between them. The CDR3 has 15 amino acids. In DNA form, the CDR3 reads TGTGCCAGCAGTTTACCCGGACTCGGAAATCAGCCCCAGCATTTT. Its protein is CASSLPGLGNQPQHF.

Notes on this clonotype: Germline is not matched at one junction end, which may reflect a read error. This chain uses TRBV12-3 or TRBV12-4 with TRBJ2-2; D perhaps matches TRBD2 (5 bases). The CDR3 contains 13 residues. The CDR3 protein is CASSEADPGELLF. The CDR3 coding sequence is TGTGCCAGCAGTGAAGCGGACCCCGGGGAGCTGCTTTTT.

This clonotype was counted at least ten times. This sequence joins TRBV6-1 and TRBJ2-2; TRBD2 might be the D (6 bases). Germline V lookup: CDR1 MNHNS, CDR2 SASEGT. This CDR3 is 14 amino acids long. Between the trimmed V and J ends, which lost 5 bases and 7 bases, there was a span of 14 bases. The CDR3 protein is CASSPRGVGGELFF. CDR3 sequence (DNA): TGTGCCAGCAGTCCGCGCGGGGTTGGCGGGGAGCTGTTTTTT.

This clonotype was observed at least ten times. This chain uses TRBV4-1 with TRBJ2-1; 7 bases line up with TRBD2. Germline V gene lookup returns CDR1 MGHRA and CDR2 YSYEKL. V lost 3 bases, J lost 5 bases, and 10 bases stayed unmatched. The CDR3 is 16 amino acids. CDR3 amino acids: CASSQGGTGSNNEQFF. Here the CDR3 DNA reads TGCGCCAGCAGCCAGGGAGGGACGGGGTCTAACAATGAGCAGTTCTTC.

This clonotype was observed many times. The chain joins TRBV20-1 to TRBJ2-1, with 8 bases fitting TRBD1. CDR1 is DFQATT and CDR2 is SNEGSKA in the germline V gene (reference sequence). Unmatched junction bases numbered 10, after V lost 6 bases and J lost 0 bases. This CDR3 is 16 amino acids long. The CDR3, as DNA: TGCAGTGCGGGCAGGGGGCTTCAGGGCTCCTACAATGAGCAGTTCTTC. It specifies CSAGRGLQGSYNEQFF.

The chain carries TRBV6-1 and TRBJ2-7; D unclear. CDR3 length equals 16 residues. With 4 bases removed from V and 4 bases from J, the gap between germline ends came to 20 bases. The germline CDR1 and CDR2 sequences are MNHNS and SASEGT. The CDR3 spells CASSGSFARLQYEQYF. The CDR3 DNA reads as TGTGCCAGCAGTGGCTCGTTCGCCCGACTCCAATACGAGCAGTACTTC.

This clonotype was picked up a small number of times. The gene calls are TRBV14 and TRBJ1-2, with TRBD1 identical over 7 bases. V was pared by 3 bases and J by 5 bases, with 3 bases of the junction left unmatched. Germline CDR1 reads SGHDN; CDR2 reads FVKESK. This CDR3 is built from 13 residues. CDR3: CASSQGQSYGYTF. CDR3 nucleotides: TGTGCCAGCAGCCAGGGACAGTCTTATGGCTACACCTTC.

This clonotype occurred many times. The chain carries TRBV5-1 and TRBJ2-7; 11 bases match TRBD2. The germline V gene encodes CDR1 SGHRS and CDR2 YFSETQ. The CDR3 spans 15 residues. J was trimmed by 2 bases and V by 4 bases; bases with no gene match: 5. CDR3 protein: CASSPTSGEAYEQYV. CDR3 coding DNA: TGCGCCAGCAGCCCGACTAGCGGGGAAGCCTACGAGCAGTACGTC.

The table lists this clonotype with many counts. This chain joins TRBV12-3 or TRBV12-4 and TRBJ2-5, with 8 nucleotides matching TRBD2. This CDR3 region has 14 residues. J was trimmed by 5 bases and V by 6 bases; bases with no gene match: 8. CDR3 protein: CASSRTSNRETQYF. In DNA, the CDR3 is TGTGCCAGCAGCCGGACTAGCAATAGGGAGACCCAGTACTTC.

The sample holds many counts of this clonotype. The rearrangement joins TRBV6-9 to TRBJ2-7, with D unclear. This CDR3 spans 13 amino acids. V was pared by 2 bases and J by 3 bases, with 8 bases between. Germline CDR1 MNHGY, CDR2 SVAAGI. CDR3 sequence (DNA): TGTGCCAGCAGTTATAGTACAGACTACGAGCAGTACGTC. Translating it yields CASSYSTDYEQYV.

This clonotype showed up many times. In DNA form, the CDR3 reads TGTGCCAGCAGCCGGACACAGGGTCGCACTGAAGCTTTCTTT. Its translation is CASSRTQGRTEAFF. The gene calls are TRBV7-6 and TRBJ1-1; weak D call: TRBD1 (6 bases). The CDR3 is 14 amino acids. Looked up from germline, CDR1 is SGHVS and CDR2 is FNYEAQ. V dropped 5 bases and J dropped 4 bases, with 14 bases sitting between them.

This clonotype was detected a few times. The J gene is TRBJ1-4, the V gene TRBV6-1; no firm D call. Looked up from germline, CDR1 is MNHNS and CDR2 is SASEGT. Trimming cost V 7 bases and J 5 bases, with 5 bases left between them. This CDR3 spans 11 amino acids. CDR3 bases: TGTGCCAGCACCGGGAATGAAAAACTGTTTTTT. Translation: CASTGNEKLFF.

Only a few counts were recorded for this clonotype. The V gene is TRBV24-1, the J gene TRBJ2-1; 12 bases line up with TRBD2. The CDR3 consists of 17 residues. Germline CDR1 reads KGHDR; CDR2 reads SFDVKD. Losses at the gene ends were 2 bases for V and 9 bases for J; bases not matched to a gene: 10. The CDR3 nucleotides read TGTGCCACCAGTGATTCCCTAGCGGGAGGGCCTTTCGGTGAGCAGTTCTTC. Protein product: CATSDSLAGGPFGEQFF.

Only a few counts were recorded for this clonotype. The chain combines TRBV27 with TRBJ1-1; TRBD1 aligns across 7 bases. V lost 6 bases, J lost 0 bases, and 10 bases stayed unmatched. The CDR3 length is 16 residues. The V gene's germline CDR1 is MNHEY and CDR2 SMNVEV (reference sequence). The DNA of the CDR3 is TGTGCCAGCAGGCTGAGACCGGGACAGATGAACACTGAAGCTTTCTTT. Protein: CASRLRPGQMNTEAFF.

This clonotype was detected ten times or more. The chain combines TRBV5-1 with TRBJ2-1, with 11 nucleotides matching TRBD2. Looked up from germline, CDR1 is SGHRS and CDR2 is YFSETQ. V lost 0 bases, J lost 6 bases, and 5 bases stayed unmatched. CDR3 length: 16 amino acids. The CDR3 here is CASSLATSGKINEQFF. In DNA, the CDR3 is TGCGCCAGCAGCTTGGCGACTAGCGGGAAGATCAATGAGCAGTTCTTC.

This clonotype was counted many times. V is TRBV10-3 and J is TRBJ1-5; no clear D. The CDR3 extends over 12 amino acids. The V gene lost 6 bases and the J gene lost 10 bases, with 13 bases spanning the gap. The germline CDR1 and CDR2 sequences are ENHRY and SYGVKD. CDR3 residues: CAISDNISPQHF. CDR3 nucleotide sequence: TGTGCCATCAGCGATAATATCAGCCCCCAGCATTTT.

This clonotype was counted many times. The CDR3 coding sequence is TGTGCCAGCGACCGCAAGGGGCTCGGCGGGGAGCTGTTTTTT. Encoded protein: CASDRKGLGGELFF. The chain carries TRBV5-8 and TRBJ2-2; tentatively, D is TRBD1 (5 bases). The ends were cut back, 7 bases at V and 7 bases at J, with 17 bases in the middle. The germline V gene has CDR1 SGHTS and CDR2 YDEGEE. This CDR3 has 14 residues.

This clonotype was recorded a few times. CDR3 nucleotide sequence: TGTGCCAGCAGTTACCAGGGGACAGCCCAAGAGACCCAGTACTTC. It encodes CASSYQGTAQETQYF. The gene calls are TRBV6-5 and TRBJ2-5, with 7 bases that match TRBD1. The ends lost 2 bases at V and 1 base at J; junction bases unmatched: 4. This CDR3 spans 15 amino acids. The germline gives CDR1 MNHEY, CDR2 SVGAGI.

This clonotype was recorded many times. The gene calls are TRBV27 and TRBJ2-3; D is unresolved. Per the germline V gene, CDR1 is MNHEY and CDR2 is SMNVEV (reference sequence). V lost 8 bases to trimming and J lost 2 bases, with 5 bases between them. The CDR3 consists of 11 residues. The CDR3: CASGFTDTQYF. The CDR3 coding sequence is TGTGCCAGCGGATTCACAGATACGCAGTATTTT.

In this sample, this clonotype turned up many times. The V call is TRBV12-5, the J call TRBJ2-7, with 15 bases identical to TRBD2. The CDR3 extends over 18 amino acids. The germline CDR1 and CDR2 sequences are LGHNT and FRNRAP. Trimming at V came to 2 bases and at J to 0 bases, leaving 5 bases not matched to a gene. CDR3 sequence: CASGLRTSGRASSYEQYF. In DNA form, the CDR3 reads TGTGCTAGTGGTTTGAGGACTAGCGGGAGGGCGAGCTCCTACGAGCAGTACTTC.

This clonotype was observed at least ten times. The chain joins TRBV18 to TRBJ2-2; D unclear. Germline V gene sequence: CDR1 KGHSH, CDR2 LQKENI. V was shortened by 3 bases and J by 3 bases, with 14 bases between the two germline ends. This CDR3 is 16 amino acids long. CDR3 in DNA: TGTGCCAGCTCACCGTTAGACGGAGTTGACACCGGGGAGCTGTTTTTT. Protein sequence: CASSPLDGVDTGELFF.

This clonotype was detected ten times or more. The chain recombines TRBV10-2 with TRBJ1-1; TRBD1 might be the D (5 bases). Looked up from germline, CDR1 is WSHSY and CDR2 is SAAADI. V was shortened by 11 bases and J by 3 bases, with 10 bases between the two germline ends. The CDR3 is made up of 11 amino acids. As DNA, the CDR3 is TGCGCCTGCGGGGGGGACACTGAAGCTTTCTTT. Protein sequence: CACGGDTEAFF.

This chain connects TRBV3-1 to TRBJ2-1, with 7 bases matching TRBD2. The CDR3 sequence is 19 residues long. CDR1 and CDR2 from the germline V gene are LGHDT and YNNKEL (reference sequence). V dropped 4 bases and J dropped 0; count of bases not matched to a gene: 15. The CDR3 here is CASSLLGGTQKSSYNEQFF. The CDR3 DNA reads as TGTGCCAGCAGCCTGCTGGGGGGGACCCAGAAGAGCTCCTACAATGAGCAGTTCTTC.

The J gene is TRBJ2-7, the V gene TRBV7-2; TRBD2 matches 12 bases. The V and J ends lost 5 bases and 6 bases, in that order; junction bases with no gene match: 8. CDR1 and CDR2 from the germline V gene are SGHTA and FQGNSA. The CDR3 extends over 15 amino acids. CDR3 in amino acids: CASSPRPTSGSEQYF. CDR3 sequence (DNA): TGTGCCAGCAGCCCTAGGCCGACTAGCGGGAGCGAGCAGTACTTC.

This clonotype was recorded at least ten times. The chain links TRBV29-1 to TRBJ1-5, with 9 positions matching TRBD1. The CDR3 extends over 14 amino acids. V lost 4 bases and J lost 4; bases outside the gene matches: 5. Germline V gene data show CDR1 as SQVTM and CDR2 as ANQGSEA. CDR3 loop: CSVAGQGSNQPQHF. As DNA, the CDR3 is TGCAGCGTTGCAGGACAGGGGTCAAATCAGCCCCAGCATTTT.

This clonotype was found many times. The V and J genes are TRBV27 and TRBJ1-2; no clear D. The CDR3 sequence is 13 residues long. The germline V and J ends were trimmed by 3 bases and 7 bases, with 12 bases remaining between them. Germline loops: CDR1 MNHEY, CDR2 SMNVEV (reference sequence). Here the CDR3 DNA reads TGTGCCAGCAGTTTGGAGGGAAAAGGTGGCTACACCTTC. Translated, it gives CASSLEGKGGYTF.

The chain recombines TRBV7-9 with TRBJ2-3; TRBD2 aligns across 11 bases. This CDR3 region has 16 residues. From germline, CDR1 is SEHNR and CDR2 FQNEAQ (reference sequence). The trim removed 5 bases at V and 2 bases at J, leaving 6 bases unmatched. The CDR3 DNA follows: TGTGCCAGCAGCCTAACTAGCGGGGGAACCACAGATACGCAGTATTTT. Encoded protein: CASSLTSGGTTDTQYF.

This clonotype was seen ten or more times. The chain links TRBV20-1 to TRBJ2-7; 9 nucleotides match TRBD1. This CDR3 spans 12 amino acids. The V gene's germline CDR1 is DFQATT and CDR2 SNEGSKA (reference sequence). The V and J ends lost 3 bases and 6 bases, in that order; junction bases with no gene match: 3. The CDR3 DNA sequence: TGCAGTGCTAGGGGACAGGGAACCGAGCAGTACGTC. Translating gives CSARGQGTEQYV.

This clonotype has at least ten counts. The chain combines TRBV11-2 with TRBJ1-1; D remains unclear. Trimming shortened V by 3 bases and J by 0 bases, and 8 bases separated the two germline ends. Germline V CDR1 and CDR2: SGHAT, FQNNGV. The CDR3 is made up of 14 amino acids. The CDR3 protein is CASSLTTLNTEAFF. CDR3 bases: TGTGCCAGCAGCTTGACGACCTTGAACACTGAAGCTTTCTTT.

At least ten counts were recorded for this clonotype. V usage is TRBV27 and J usage is TRBJ2-3; D call uncertain. Trimming took off 6 bases at V and 0 bases at J, with 13 bases between the two ends. Germline CDR1 is MNHEY and CDR2 is SMNVEV (reference sequence). The CDR3 covers 15 residues. The CDR3 loop reads CASSLLTPSTDTQYF. CDR3 sequence (DNA): TGTGCCAGCAGCTTACTAACGCCTAGCACAGATACGCAGTATTTT.

At least ten counts were recorded for this clonotype. This chain connects TRBV5-1 to TRBJ2-3, with 11 bases matching TRBD2. CDR1 is SGHRS and CDR2 is YFSETQ in the germline V gene. V was pared by 5 bases and J by 2 bases, with 7 bases of the junction left unmatched. This CDR3 has 16 residues. Written as DNA, the CDR3 is TGCGCCAGCAGGACCGGGACTAGCGGTGACACAGATACGCAGTATTTT. Protein product: CASRTGTSGDTDTQYF.

This clonotype was seen ten or more times. The genes are TRBV20-1 and TRBJ2-1; 13 nucleotides align to TRBD2. With 0 bases clipped from V and 10 bases from J, the junction kept 6 bases outside the gene matches. The CDR3 is made up of 15 amino acids. Germline assignment: CDR1 DFQATT and CDR2 SNEGSKA (reference sequence). CDR3 protein: CSARDPGLAGEEQFF. The CDR3 region has the DNA TGCAGTGCTAGAGACCCCGGACTAGCGGGAGAGGAGCAGTTCTTC.